A single sample gave rise to the 28 T cell receptor beta chains below, sequenced in a study of a mutant IDH1 vaccine in newly diagnosed glioma. What these receptors recognize is not known. This table comes from immunoSEQ multiplex PCR, and its TCRdb copy is limited to in-frame clones, with some not included. In the table there are tens of thousands of clones, less than 90% of which are singletons. Time point: week 47, end of study. A 20-mer mutant IDH1 peptide at 300 ug was injected subcutaneously with topical imiquimod. The sample was PBMCs, taken from a glioma patient whose treatment included an IDH1 peptide vaccine. The receptors derive from a young man with glioma.

This chain links TRBV4-1 with TRBJ1-1, with no clear D. The ends were cut back, 2 bases at V and 0 bases at J, with 7 bases in the middle. Germline CDR1 MGHRA, CDR2 YSYEKL. The CDR3 loop spans 14 amino acids. In nucleotides, the CDR3 is TGCGCCAGCAGCCAAACAGAGATGAACACTGAAGCTTTCTTT. It encodes CASSQTEMNTEAFF.

This chain links TRBV4-2 with TRBJ2-5; 11 positions match TRBD2. The V segment lost 1 base and the J segment 3 bases; nucleotides outside the gene matches: 10. Germline V gene lookup returns CDR1 LGHNA and CDR2 YNFKEQ. The length of the CDR3 is 18 residues. CDR3 in amino acids: CASSQGILAGGLKETQYF. In nucleotides, the CDR3 is TGTGCCAGCAGCCAAGGGATTTTAGCGGGGGGGCTTAAAGAGACCCAGTACTTC.

The genes are TRBV27 and TRBJ2-7, with D tentatively TRBD1 (6 bases). Trimming took 5 bases from V and 2 from J, leaving 19 bases between them. CDR3 size: 16 residues. Germline CDR1 and CDR2: MNHEY and SMNVEV (reference sequence). The DNA for the CDR3 is TGTGCCAGCAGTCCAACGACAGGCGTCCTCACCTACGAGCAGTACTTC. Protein sequence: CASSPTTGVLTYEQYF.

The V and J genes are TRBV5-4 and TRBJ1-2, with D possibly TRBD1 on 5 matching bases. V was pared by 0 bases and J by 4 bases, with 13 bases between. The CDR3 extends over 15 amino acids. Germline CDR1 and CDR2: SGHNT and YYREEE (reference sequence). The CDR3 nucleotides read TGTGCCAGCAGCTTGGTCGGGGGGTCCTCCTATGGCTACACCTTC. Protein product: CASSLVGGSSYGYTF.

This clone was recorded a few times. The chain has TRBV6-1 and TRBJ1-1; D may be TRBD1 (5 bases). The CDR3 runs 14 residues. Trimming stripped 6 bases from V and 3 bases from J, with 14 bases between. Germline CDR1 MNHNS, CDR2 SASEGT. The CDR3 DNA reads as TGTGCCAGCAGATCACTTGGACAAGACACTGAAGCTTTCTTT. Translation: CASRSLGQDTEAFF.

The chain carries TRBV5-1 and TRBJ2-7, with TRBD1 matching over 9 bases. Per germline, CDR1 SGHRS and CDR2 YFSETQ. Trimming at V came to 5 bases and at J to 3 bases, leaving 6 bases not matched to a gene. The CDR3 spans 14 residues. The CDR3 protein is CASRLTGQGYEQYF. In DNA form, the CDR3 reads TGCGCCAGCAGACTGACGGGACAGGGCTACGAGCAGTACTTC.

This clone appeared a few times. The rearrangement joins TRBV19 to TRBJ1-5; unclear D gene. CDR1 is LNHDA, CDR2 SQIVND, per germline (reference sequence). Trimming left V 6 bases short and J 3 bases short, with 9 bases between. CDR3 length: 13 amino acids. The CDR3 loop is CASRMGYNQPQHF. The CDR3 DNA reads as TGTGCCAGTAGGATGGGGTACAATCAGCCCCAGCATTTT.

The chain uses TRBV5-1 and TRBJ1-4; a weak D match, TRBD1 (5 bases). Looked up from germline, CDR1 is SGHRS and CDR2 is YFSETQ. There are 14 residues in the CDR3. V lost 2 bases to trimming and J lost 3 bases, with 8 bases between them. CDR3 DNA: TGCGCCAGCAGCTTTTGGGGGGCTAATGAAAAACTGTTTTTT. Translated: CASSFWGANEKLFF.

V and J are TRBV5-6 and TRBJ1-5; D unresolved. This CDR3 spans 14 amino acids. Trimming pared 0 bases from V and 4 bases from J, leaving 8 bases between. Per germline, CDR1 SGHDT and CDR2 YYEEEE. In nucleotides, the CDR3 is TGTGCCAGCAGCTTGGGGGGAAGGAATCAGCCCCAGCATTTT. It encodes CASSLGGRNQPQHF.

The chain has TRBV5-1 and TRBJ2-5; D remains unclear. This CDR3 has 12 amino acids. Germline CDR1 is SGHRS and CDR2 is YFSETQ. V dropped 4 bases and J dropped 2 bases, with 6 bases sitting between them. The CDR3 sequence: CASSQQQETQYF. The CDR3 DNA reads as TGCGCCAGCAGCCAACAACAAGAGACCCAGTACTTC.

The chain carries TRBV5-6 and TRBJ2-5, with D tentatively TRBD1 or TRBD2 (5 bases each). This CDR3 is 17 amino acids long. V was cut by 1 base and J by 0 bases, with 16 bases left in between. Germline V gene sequence: CDR1 SGHDT, CDR2 YYEEEE. CDR3 loop: CASSLRGSEEYQETQYF. The CDR3, as DNA: TGTGCCAGCAGCTTGAGGGGTAGCGAAGAGTACCAAGAGACCCAGTACTTC.

This clone was seen only a few times. This sequence joins TRBV19 and TRBJ1-1; unclear D gene. Germline V gene sequence: CDR1 LNHDA, CDR2 SQIVND (reference sequence). This CDR3 spans 12 amino acids. As DNA, the CDR3 is TGTGCTACCTCCCCCGGGGACACTGAAGCTTTCTTT. This encodes CATSPGDTEAFF.

This chain connects TRBV7-9 to TRBJ1-6, with 7 bases aligning to TRBD1. Per the germline V gene, CDR1 is SEHNR and CDR2 is FQNEAQ (reference sequence). CDR3 length equals 15 residues. The junction had 5 bases not matched to a gene; V was cut back by 5 bases and J by 4 bases. CDR3 in DNA: TGTGCCAGCAGCGGCGGGACAGATTATAATTCACCCCTCCACTTT. This encodes CASSGGTDYNSPLHF.

This rearrangement joins TRBV5-4 to TRBJ2-3, with 10 nucleotides matching TRBD1. The CDR3 has 15 residues. Germline V gives CDR1 SGHNT, CDR2 YYREEE (reference sequence). J lost 3 bases, V lost 2 bases, and 3 bases had no gene match. CDR3 sequence reads: CASSFGQGGTDTQYF. The DNA for the CDR3 is TGTGCCAGCAGCTTCGGACAGGGGGGGACAGATACGCAGTATTTT.

V gene TRBV19 combines with J gene TRBJ2-7; D call uncertain. The CDR3 is 14 amino acids. Per germline, CDR1 LNHDA and CDR2 SQIVND (reference sequence). The V end was cut by 5 bases, the J end by 6 bases, with 17 bases between. Here the CDR3 reads CASSAQNSRLEQYF. The CDR3 bases are TGTGCCAGTAGTGCACAGAACTCTCGGCTCGAGCAGTACTTC.

The rearrangement uses TRBV19 and TRBJ1-3; 8 positions agree with TRBD1. CDR1 is LNHDA, CDR2 SQIVND, per germline (reference sequence). CDR3 length: 23 amino acids. V was pared by 4 bases and J by 2 bases, with 28 bases of the junction left unmatched. The CDR3 loop is CASSTKGDRNSPAFWEAGNTIYF. CDR3 sequence (DNA): TGTGCCAGTAGTACCAAGGGGGACAGGAATTCCCCGGCCTTTTGGGAGGCTGGAAACACCATATATTTT. Using reference TRBV19 and TRBJ1-3 for the parts outside the CDR3, the full variable domain is DGGITQSPKYLFRKEGQNVTLSCEQNLNHDAMYWYRQDPGQGLRLIYYSQIVNDFQKGDIAEGYSVSREKKESFPLTVTSAQKNPTAFYLCASSTKGDRNSPAFWEAGNTIYFGEGSWLTVV.

This chain joins TRBV5-1 and TRBJ2-1, with 8 nucleotides matching TRBD1. The germline V gene has CDR1 SGHRS and CDR2 YFSETQ. The V and J ends lost 4 bases and 6 bases, in that order; junction bases with no gene match: 9. The CDR3 has 15 residues. CDR3 amino acids: CASSVTGQAFNEQFF. Written as DNA, the CDR3 is TGCGCCAGCAGCGTAACGGGACAGGCCTTCAATGAGCAGTTCTTC.

V and J are TRBV5-1 and TRBJ2-1; 8 nucleotides align to TRBD2. V shed 3 bases and J 3 bases; nucleotides not matched to a gene: 8. This CDR3 has 16 residues. Germline lookup yields CDR1 SGHRS and CDR2 YFSETQ. Here the CDR3 reads CASSSNTGLVYNEQFF. DNA for the CDR3: TGCGCCAGCAGCTCCAACACGGGACTAGTCTACAATGAGCAGTTCTTC.

V and J are TRBV5-6 and TRBJ2-1; perhaps TRBD2 as D (6 bases). CDR1 and CDR2 (germline): SGHDT, YYEEEE. The CDR3 spans 14 residues. The germline V and J ends were trimmed by 3 bases and 7 bases, with 14 bases remaining between them. DNA of the CDR3: TGTGCCAGCAGCTGGGGGGAAACAAGGAATGAGCAGTTCTTC. Translated, it gives CASSWGETRNEQFF.

This rearrangement joins TRBV30 to TRBJ2-7; no definite D call. The CDR3 has 13 amino acids. The V end was cut by 0 bases, the J end by 7 bases, with 13 bases between. In germline, CDR1 is GTSNPN, CDR2 SVGIG (reference sequence). The CDR3 reads CAWSVHAVVEQYF. The CDR3 DNA reads as TGTGCCTGGAGTGTTCATGCAGTGGTAGAGCAGTACTTC.

This clone was seen a handful of times. The chain employs TRBV11-2 and TRBJ2-2; perhaps D is TRBD1 or TRBD2 (5 bases each). Per the germline V gene, CDR1 is SGHAT and CDR2 is FQNNGV. The CDR3 covers 17 residues. V was cut by 5 bases and J by 1 base, with 17 bases left in between. CDR3 coding DNA: TGTGCCAGCAGCCTGGTTTTGTTGGGACGGAACACCGGGGAGCTGTTTTTT. This gives the protein CASSLVLLGRNTGELFF.

This chain connects TRBV29-1 to TRBJ1-1; 8 bases map to TRBD1. Losses at the gene ends were 7 bases for V and 11 bases for J; bases not matched to a gene: 12. The germline V gene encodes CDR1 SQVTM and CDR2 ANQGSEA. This CDR3 is built from 12 residues. DNA of the CDR3: TGCAGCGGGGGGGATCGGACAGGGTCCGCTTTCTTT. As protein: CSGGDRTGSAFF.

The rearrangement joins TRBV5-1 to TRBJ1-3, with D tentatively TRBD1 (5 bases). Germline loops: CDR1 SGHRS, CDR2 YFSETQ. Trimming took 2 bases from V and 0 from J, leaving 12 bases between them. This CDR3 region has 16 residues. CDR3 bases: TGCGCCAGCAGCTTCGGCGGGGGACTCTCTGGAAACACCATATATTTT. This sequence encodes CASSFGGGLSGNTIYF.

This clone was counted a few times. V is TRBV14 and J is TRBJ1-1; D remains unclear. V was pared by 1 base and J by 2 bases, with 17 bases between. There are 17 residues in the CDR3. Germline-derived CDR1 and CDR2 are SGHDN and FVKESK. The CDR3 coding sequence is TGTGCCAGCAGCCAAGGAATAATCGGGCTGACTAACACTGAAGCTTTCTTT. Its protein product is CASSQGIIGLTNTEAFF.

The V gene is TRBV2, the J gene TRBJ1-2, with D possibly being TRBD1 (5 bases). Germline values: CDR1 SNHLY, CDR2 FYNNEI. CDR3 length: 13 amino acids. V was trimmed by 7 bases and J by 2 bases, leaving 11 bases between them. CDR3: CASILGRNYGYTF. CDR3 sequence (DNA): TGTGCCAGCATATTGGGACGGAACTATGGCTACACCTTC. The full variable domain, rest sourced from reference TRBV2 and TRBJ1-2, is EPEVTQTPSHQVTQMGQEVILRCVPISNHLYFYWYRQILGQKVEFLVSFYNNEISEKSEIFDDQFSVERPDGSNFTLKIRSTKLEDSAMYFCASILGRNYGYTFGSGTRLTVV.

This clone was recorded once. The chain recombines TRBV11-2 with TRBJ1-4, with D possibly being TRBD1 (5 bases). Looked up from germline, CDR1 is SGHAT and CDR2 is FQNNGV. This CDR3 spans 14 amino acids. V lost 2 bases to trimming and J lost 8 bases, with 12 bases between them. This chain's CDR3 is CASSLFGAREKLFF. CDR3 sequence (DNA): TGTGCCAGCAGCTTATTCGGGGCTCGAGAAAAACTGTTTTTT.

The table lists this clone with a count of one. This rearrangement joins TRBV18 to TRBJ2-3; perhaps TRBD1 as D (6 bases). The CDR3 runs 13 residues. V was trimmed by 4 bases and J by 5 bases, leaving 10 bases between them. CDR1 and CDR2 from the germline V gene are KGHSH and LQKENI. CDR3 loop: CASSLQGRDTQYF. CDR3 sequence (DNA): TGTGCCAGCTCACTTCAGGGGAGAGATACGCAGTATTTT.

The chain couples TRBV5-5 to TRBJ1-1; TRBD1 agrees at 10 bases. The CDR3 totals 16 residues. J gave up 5 bases and V 4 bases, and 11 bases lay outside the gene matches. In germline, CDR1 is SGHKS, CDR2 YYEKEE (reference sequence). The CDR3 sequence is CASSPRQGAGGTEAFF. The CDR3 bases are TGTGCCAGCAGCCCAAGACAGGGGGCCGGGGGAACTGAAGCTTTCTTT.